The 20 T cell receptor beta chains presented below share a single source sample, sequenced in a study of shared clonotypes between healthy human individuals (dated by TCRdb to 2018 to 2021). CD8 naive samples were CD45RO-negative cells positively selected for CCR7, giving a CD45RA+CCR7+ population that excluded TemRA cells. Receptors were amplified or captured by the immunoSEQ multiplex PCR assay. TCRdb took over this immuneACCESS table, retaining in-frame rearrangements with V and J assigned. Such tables are incomplete; in checked studies, under half of the missing clones stem from an unresolved V gene, and the remainder is unexplained. The sample table records roughly 650,000 clones; roughly 95% of these occur just once. Jointly, the top ten make up 0.11% of the sample. The sequenced sample consisted of naive CD8+ T cells sorted from blood. This specimen's cell subset or site label, interpreted: CD45RA+CCR7+. All receptors come from a woman younger than 45 in good health.

The chain uses TRBV19 and TRBJ1-2; 8 bases are a match to TRBD1. The CDR3 loop spans 13 amino acids. The V segment lost 3 bases and the J segment 6 bases; nucleotides outside the gene matches: 3. Germline CDR1 is LNHDA and CDR2 is SQIVND (reference sequence). The DNA of the CDR3 is TGTGCCAGTAGTATGACAGGGGCGGATGGCTACACCTTC. Protein product: CASSMTGADGYTF. The full variable domain, completed using reference TRBV19 and TRBJ1-2, is DGGITQSPKYLFRKEGQNVTLSCEQNLNHDAMYWYRQDPGQGLRLIYYSQIVNDFQKGDIAEGYSVSREKKESFPLTVTSAQKNPTAFYLCASSMTGADGYTFGSGTRLTVV.

The J gene is TRBJ2-1, the V gene TRBV7-9, with D possibly called TRBD1 or TRBD2 (5 bases each). V was pared by 4 bases and J by 2 bases, with 15 bases between. The CDR3 totals 16 residues. Germline-derived CDR1 and CDR2 are SEHNR and FQNEAQ (reference sequence). CDR3 in DNA: TGTGCCAGCAGCTGGGACGACCGGGGACCCTACAATGAGCAGTTCTTC. This translates into CASSWDDRGPYNEQFF.

The V and J genes are TRBV27 and TRBJ2-7, with 10 bases identical to TRBD2. V was pared by 6 bases and J by 2 bases, with 10 bases of the junction left unmatched. The CDR3 has 16 residues. Germline CDR1 is MNHEY and CDR2 is SMNVEV (reference sequence). This chain's CDR3 is CASSAAGGRLPYEQYF. The CDR3 DNA sequence: TGTGCCAGCAGCGCAGCGGGAGGGCGACTTCCCTACGAGCAGTACTTC.

The V gene is TRBV29-1, the J gene TRBJ1-2; unclear D gene. This CDR3 contains 13 residues. Germline CDR1 SQVTM, CDR2 ANQGSEA. With 0 bases removed from V and 3 bases from J, the gap between germline ends came to 8 bases. CDR3 region: CSVEDPGYYGYTF. DNA of the CDR3: TGCAGCGTTGAAGACCCGGGGTACTATGGCTACACCTTC.

The rearrangement links TRBV28 to TRBJ2-3, with TRBD2 matching over 9 bases. Germline V gene sequence: CDR1 MDHEN, CDR2 SYDVKM. The CDR3 length is 15 residues. After removal of 4 bases from V and 2 bases from J, the junction contained 4 bases not matched to a gene. Written as DNA, the CDR3 is TGTGCCAGCAGTTCCCTAGCGGGGTACACAGATACGCAGTATTTT. Translation gives CASSSLAGYTDTQYF.

V is TRBV28 and J is TRBJ1-1, with TRBD1 identical over 9 bases. CDR3 length: 14 residues. V lost 6 bases, J lost 6 bases, and 8 bases stayed unmatched. Germline assignment: CDR1 MDHEN and CDR2 SYDVKM. The CDR3 sequence is CASRRTGGVSEAFF. The CDR3 coding sequence is TGTGCCAGCAGGAGAACAGGGGGCGTATCTGAAGCTTTCTTT.

The chain joins TRBV2 to TRBJ1-6, with TRBD1 matching 9 bases. Unmatched junction bases numbered 8, after V lost 1 base and J lost 7 bases. CDR1 is SNHLY, CDR2 FYNNEI, per germline. The CDR3 totals 17 residues. The CDR3 loop reads CASSEVLQDRGNSPLHF. The CDR3 DNA sequence: TGTGCCAGCAGTGAAGTGTTACAGGACAGGGGAAATTCACCCCTCCACTTT.

V and J are TRBV13 and TRBJ2-6; D remains ambiguous. Trimming removed 2 bases from V and 3 bases from J, with 8 bases in between. The CDR3 length is 15 residues. Germline CDR1 reads PRHDT; CDR2 reads FYEKMQ (reference sequence). The CDR3 DNA sequence: TGTGCCAGCAGCTTAAAGGGTAGTGGGGCCAACGTCCTGACTTTC. The encoded protein is CASSLKGSGANVLTF.

The chain carries TRBV5-6 and TRBJ2-1, with D perhaps assigned TRBD1 or TRBD2 (6 bases each). Between the trimmed V and J ends, which lost 4 bases and 9 bases, there was a span of 11 bases. The CDR3 length is 12 residues. CDR1 SGHDT and CDR2 YYEEEE come from the germline V gene. The CDR3 DNA reads as TGTGCCAGCAGCCCGGGGGCTGTTGAGCAGTTCTTC. It is translated as CASSPGAVEQFF.

This chain links TRBV27 with TRBJ2-7; D is unresolved. Germline CDR1 is MNHEY and CDR2 is SMNVEV (reference sequence). V lost 5 bases and J lost 1, with 15 bases in between. The CDR3 sequence is 15 residues long. CDR3 sequence (DNA): TGTGCCAGCAGTCGCACACACTCTCAGTCCTACGAGCAGTACTTC. As protein: CASSRTHSQSYEQYF.

This chain's CDR3 is CASGLDSTDTQYF. Here the CDR3 DNA reads TGTGCTAGTGGTTTGGATAGCACAGATACGCAGTATTTT. This chain links TRBV12-5 with TRBJ2-3; the D is unclear. V lost 1 base and J 0 bases, leaving 2 bases between the germline ends. The CDR3 length is 13 residues. The germline V gene encodes CDR1 LGHNT and CDR2 FRNRAP.

The chain employs TRBV2 and TRBJ2-7, with 12 nucleotides matching TRBD2. The CDR3 totals 14 residues. Germline-derived CDR1 and CDR2 are SNHLY and FYNNEI. Germline trimming cut 7 bases from V and 7 bases from J; bases unmatched to any gene: 8. CDR3 protein: CASTTSGGLGEQYF. The DNA of the CDR3 is TGTGCCAGCACGACTAGCGGGGGCCTCGGGGAGCAGTACTTC.

The chain uses TRBV15 and TRBJ2-7; either TRBD1 or TRBD2 may fit D (7 bases each). This CDR3 region has 14 residues. CDR1 and CDR2 (germline): LNHNV, YYDKDF (reference sequence). V was trimmed by 4 bases and J by 3 bases, leaving 13 bases between them. The CDR3 region has the DNA TGTGCCACCAGCACAGGGGGGGCTCGCTACGAGCAGTACTTC. Its translation: CATSTGGARYEQYF.

On this clone itself: The same CDR3 can be traced to other DNA sequences in this sample. The CDR3 bases are TGTGCCAGCAGTTCGGAGAGCTCCTACGAGCAGTACTTC. It specifies CASSSESSYEQYF. The chain is built from TRBV13 and TRBJ2-7; D is undetermined. Per the germline V gene, CDR1 is PRHDT and CDR2 is FYEKMQ (reference sequence). V was shortened by 6 bases and J by 0 bases, with 9 bases between the two germline ends. This CDR3 contains 13 residues.

The chain uses TRBV7-6 and TRBJ2-7; D is perhaps TRBD2 (5 bases). V was cut by 1 base and J by 0 bases, with 13 bases left in between. Looked up from germline, CDR1 is SGHVS and CDR2 is FNYEAQ. The CDR3 consists of 16 residues. CDR3 sequence (DNA): TGTGCCAGCAGCTTAGGTCGGACTTACAGCTCCTACGAGCAGTACTTC. It encodes CASSLGRTYSSYEQYF.

The chain links TRBV27 to TRBJ1-5; 8 bases match TRBD1. From germline, CDR1 is MNHEY and CDR2 SMNVEV (reference sequence). Unmatched junction bases numbered 2, after V lost 0 bases and J lost 4 bases. This CDR3 has 15 amino acids. The CDR3 DNA is TGTGCCAGCAGTTTATCCCAGGGGGCAAATCAGCCCCAGCATTTT. Translated, it gives CASSLSQGANQPQHF.

The V gene is TRBV2, the J gene TRBJ2-1; D remains unclear. The V end lost 4 bases, the J end lost 5 bases, and 15 bases lay between the germline ends. The length of the CDR3 is 15 residues. From germline, CDR1 is SNHLY and CDR2 FYNNEI. CDR3 sequence (DNA): TGTGCCAGCAGTGTTAATGTCCGGACGGACAATGAGCAGTTCTTC. It translates to CASSVNVRTDNEQFF.

V gene TRBV4-1 combines with J gene TRBJ2-5; D unclear. The end of the DNA is better explained by TRBJ2-7, so the J call may be wrong. This CDR3 spans 13 amino acids. Germline CDR1 is MGHRA and CDR2 is YSYEKL. The CDR3 DNA reads as TGCGCCAGCAGCAGCCAAAAGACGACCGAGCAGTACTTC. It encodes CASSSQKTTEQYF.

The chain employs TRBV9 and TRBJ2-1, with a tentative D call TRBD1 (6 bases). The CDR3 spans 16 residues. Germline lookup yields CDR1 SGDLS and CDR2 YYNGEE. Trimming pared 4 bases from V and 6 bases from J, leaving 20 bases between. The chain's CDR3 is CASSPPRSRGINEQFF. CDR3 DNA: TGTGCCAGCAGCCCTCCCCGATCGAGGGGGATCAATGAGCAGTTCTTC.

The genes are TRBV7-8 and TRBJ1-3; D gene uncertain. Germline V gene data show CDR1 as SGHVS and CDR2 as FQNEAQ. The CDR3 has 14 amino acids. Trimming cost V 5 bases and J 4 bases, with 12 bases left between them. The DNA for the CDR3 is TGTGCCAGCAGCGAAGTCGCGCGCGGAAACACCATATATTTT. Translating it yields CASSEVARGNTIYF.